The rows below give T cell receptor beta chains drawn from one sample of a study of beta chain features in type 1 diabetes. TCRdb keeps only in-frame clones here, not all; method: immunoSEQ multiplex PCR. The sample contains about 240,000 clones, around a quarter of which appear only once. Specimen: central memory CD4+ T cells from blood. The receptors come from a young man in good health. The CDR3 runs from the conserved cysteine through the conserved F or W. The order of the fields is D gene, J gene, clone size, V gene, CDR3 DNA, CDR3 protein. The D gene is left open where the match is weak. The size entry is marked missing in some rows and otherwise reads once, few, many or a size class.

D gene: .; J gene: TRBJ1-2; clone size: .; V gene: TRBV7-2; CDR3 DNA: TGTGCCAGCAGGGACGTCACCCTACCGCCGAAGGGCTACACCTTC; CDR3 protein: CASRDVTLPPKGYTF
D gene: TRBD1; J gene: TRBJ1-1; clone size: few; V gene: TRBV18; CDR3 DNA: TGTGCCAGCTCGCCAGGGGGCTATTCTGAAGCTTTCTTT; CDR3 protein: CASSPGGYSEAFF
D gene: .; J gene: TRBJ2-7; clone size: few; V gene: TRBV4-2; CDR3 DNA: TGTGCCAGCAGCCAAGAATTGAACTCCTACGAGCAGTACTTC; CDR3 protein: CASSQELNSYEQYF
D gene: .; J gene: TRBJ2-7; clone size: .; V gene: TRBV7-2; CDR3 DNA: TGTGCCAGCAGCCCAAGACAGACCTCTACCGCCTACGAGCAGTACTTC; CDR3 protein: CASSPRQTSTAYEQYF
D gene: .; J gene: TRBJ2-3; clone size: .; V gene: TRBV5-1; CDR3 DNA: TGCGCCAGCAGCTTGTTGAGGGGAGGAGATACGCAGTATTTT; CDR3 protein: CASSLLRGGDTQYF
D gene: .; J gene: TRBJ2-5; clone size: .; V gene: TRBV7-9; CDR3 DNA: TGTGCCAGCAGCACGGACAGCCAAGAGACCCAGTACTTC; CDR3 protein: CASSTDSQETQYF
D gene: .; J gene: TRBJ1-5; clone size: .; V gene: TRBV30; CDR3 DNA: TGTGCCTGTTCCCAGGACAGCAATCAGCCCCAGCATTTT; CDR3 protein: CACSQDSNQPQHF
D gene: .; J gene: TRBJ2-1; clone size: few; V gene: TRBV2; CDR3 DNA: TGTGCCAGCAGTAACCATGGCCCTAGGGAAGTAGAGCAGTTCTTC; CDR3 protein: CASSNHGPREVEQFF
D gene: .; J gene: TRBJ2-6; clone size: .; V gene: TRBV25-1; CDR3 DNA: TGTGCCAGTAGTAGGAGCTCTGGGGCCAACGTCCTGACTTTC; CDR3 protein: CASSRSSGANVLTF
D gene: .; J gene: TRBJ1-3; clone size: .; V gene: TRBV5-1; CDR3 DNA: TGCGCCAGCAGCCTTGACAGGTCTGGAAACACCATATATTTT; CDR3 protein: CASSLDRSGNTIYF
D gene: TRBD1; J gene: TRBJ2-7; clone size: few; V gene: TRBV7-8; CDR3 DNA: TGTGCCAGCAGCTCTCTAGGCAGGGGGAACTCCTACGAGCAGTACTTC; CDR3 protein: CASSSLGRGNSYEQYF
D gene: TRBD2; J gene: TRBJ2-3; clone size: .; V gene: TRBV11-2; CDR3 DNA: TGTGCCAGCAGCTTAGGGACTAGCGGGGGAGGCACAGATACGCAGTATTTT; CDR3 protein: CASSLGTSGGGTDTQYF
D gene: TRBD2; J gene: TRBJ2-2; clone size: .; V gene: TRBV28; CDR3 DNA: TGTGCCAGCAGGAAAGCGGGAAGCACCGGGGAGCTGTTTTTT; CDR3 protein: CASRKAGSTGELFF